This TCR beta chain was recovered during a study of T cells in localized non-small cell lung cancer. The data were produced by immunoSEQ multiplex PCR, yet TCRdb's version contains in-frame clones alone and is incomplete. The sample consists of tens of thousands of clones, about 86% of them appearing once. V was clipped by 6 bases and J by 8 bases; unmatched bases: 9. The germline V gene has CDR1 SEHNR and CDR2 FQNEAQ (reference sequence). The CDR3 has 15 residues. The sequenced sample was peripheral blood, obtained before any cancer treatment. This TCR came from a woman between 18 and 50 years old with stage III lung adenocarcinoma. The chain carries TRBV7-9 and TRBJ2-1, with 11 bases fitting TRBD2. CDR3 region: CASRSLAGDGDEQFF. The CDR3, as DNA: TGTGCCAGCAGGTCACTAGCGGGGGACGGGGATGAGCAGTTCTTC.